This T cell receptor beta chain originates from a study of patients and donors after allogeneic stem cell transplantation. Via MiXCR, TCRdb re-called the RT-PCR reads, giving one row per CDR3 protein. The sample consists of 410,000 or so distinct CDR3 sequences, about a sixth of them appearing once. The CDR3 sequence is 14 residues long. Trimming pared 5 bases from V and 0 bases from J, leaving 11 bases between. Germline V gives CDR1 SGHAT, CDR2 FQNNGV. This clonotype has more than one count but fewer than ten. Sequenced material: blood, either unsorted or a sorted T cell fraction (not recorded which). This TCR came from a human donor who was either an allogeneic HSCT recipient or a stem cell or donor lymphocyte infusion donor (not recorded which). It is not recorded whose cells these are; they may come from a transplant donor. This chain uses TRBV11-2 with TRBJ2-7, with TRBD1 as a possible D gene (5 bases). The CDR3 reads CASSLYRNSYEQYF. DNA of the CDR3: TGTGCCAGCAGCCTATACAGGAACTCCTACGAGCAGTACTTC.